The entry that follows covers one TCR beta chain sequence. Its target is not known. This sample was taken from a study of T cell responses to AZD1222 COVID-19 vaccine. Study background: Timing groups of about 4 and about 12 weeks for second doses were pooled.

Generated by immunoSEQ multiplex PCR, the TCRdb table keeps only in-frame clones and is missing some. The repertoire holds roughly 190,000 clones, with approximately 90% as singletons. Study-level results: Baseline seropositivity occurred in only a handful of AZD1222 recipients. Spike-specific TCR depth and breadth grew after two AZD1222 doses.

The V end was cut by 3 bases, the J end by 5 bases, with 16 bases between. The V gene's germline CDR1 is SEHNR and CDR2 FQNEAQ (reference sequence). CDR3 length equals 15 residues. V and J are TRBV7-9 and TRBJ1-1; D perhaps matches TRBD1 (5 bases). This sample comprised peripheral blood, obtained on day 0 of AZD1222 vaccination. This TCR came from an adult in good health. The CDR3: CASSFRGKLGTEAFF. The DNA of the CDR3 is TGTGCCAGCAGCTTCCGGGGGAAATTGGGGACTGAAGCTTTCTTT.